Shown below are 26 T cell receptor beta chains from a single sample sequenced in a study of beta chain features in type 1 diabetes (dated by TCRdb to the late 2010s). The library relied on the immunoSEQ multiplex PCR assay. The entire amount of isolated RNA was reverse transcribed using the High Capacity cDNA Reverse Transcription Kit, so the sequenced TCRB transcripts were expressed ones. In TCRdb, the immuneACCESS table is reduced to in-frame sequences with V and J assigned. These tables do not hold every clone; where another copy was compared, an unresolved V gene accounts for under half, and the others remain unexplained. This sample is represented by 450,000 or so clones; 9.5% to 12% of them were singletons. About 0.045% of the sample lies in the top ten. The specimen was naive CD4+ T cells from blood. The cell subset or site label for this specimen denotes: true naive CD4+ T cells. The source of these receptors is a woman between 18 and 29 years old in good health.

The rearrangement links TRBV28 to TRBJ2-3; 9 nucleotides align to TRBD1. This CDR3 has 15 amino acids. The V segment lost 6 bases and the J segment 4 bases; nucleotides outside the gene matches: 8. Germline loops: CDR1 MDHEN, CDR2 SYDVKM. The DNA for the CDR3 is TGTGCCAGCAGCTTAACAGGGGGCAAGGCAGATACGCAGTATTTT. Its translation: CASSLTGGKADTQYF.

This clone was detected only a few times. This chain uses TRBV18 with TRBJ2-1; TRBD1 is a possible D gene (5 bases). The CDR3 totals 13 residues. Germline-derived CDR1 and CDR2 are KGHSH and LQKENI. V lost 3 bases to trimming and J lost 10 bases, with 13 bases between them. The CDR3 protein is CASSPDRTYEQFF. As DNA, the CDR3 is TGTGCCAGCTCACCCGACAGAACCTACGAGCAGTTCTTC.

This clone was recorded a few times. The chain joins TRBV5-6 to TRBJ2-1, with TRBD2 matching 7 bases. Trimming removed 6 bases from V and 4 bases from J; junction bases left unmatched: 7. CDR1 is SGHDT, CDR2 YYEEEE, per germline. The CDR3 runs to 14 residues. The CDR3 reads CASMGGLGYNEQFF. CDR3 nucleotides: TGTGCCAGCATGGGAGGGCTCGGGTACAATGAGCAGTTCTTC. Full variable domain (remainder filled in from reference TRBV5-6 and TRBJ2-1): DAGVTQSPTHLIKTRGQQVTLRCSPKSGHDTVSWYQQALGQGPQFIFQYYEEEERQRGNFPDRFSGHQFPNYSSELNVNALLLGDSALYLCASMGGLGYNEQFFGPGTRLTVL.

This clone has more than one count but fewer than ten. The chain carries TRBV2 and TRBJ1-4; D is possibly TRBD1 (6 bases). V was pared by 7 bases and J by 7 bases, with 13 bases between. This CDR3 has 13 amino acids. Germline-derived CDR1 and CDR2 are SNHLY and FYNNEI. DNA of the CDR3: TGTGCCAGCACTTGGCAGGGGATTGAAAAACTGTTTTTT. Translated, it gives CASTWQGIEKLFF. The complete variable domain, with remaining parts taken from reference TRBV2 and TRBJ1-4, reads EPEVTQTPSHQVTQMGQEVILRCVPISNHLYFYWYRQILGQKVEFLVSFYNNEISEKSEIFDDQFSVERPDGSNFTLKIRSTKLEDSAMYFCASTWQGIEKLFFGSGTQLSVL.

In its sample, this clone was seen a few times. The V call is TRBV29-1, the J call TRBJ1-3; D is perhaps TRBD1 (5 bases). Trimming cost V 4 bases and J 8 bases, with 12 bases left between them. CDR1 is SQVTM and CDR2 is ANQGSEA in the germline V gene. There are 12 residues in the CDR3. The CDR3 DNA reads TGCAGCGTTGGACCGACCAGGGACACCATATATTTT. Residues: CSVGPTRDTIYF.

This clone has a handful of counts. This sequence joins TRBV27 and TRBJ1-2; possible D gene TRBD1, 5 bases. The CDR3 runs 15 residues. The germline V and J ends were trimmed by 2 bases and 4 bases, with 14 bases remaining between them. Germline CDR1 and CDR2: MNHEY and SMNVEV (reference sequence). The CDR3 DNA reads as TGTGCCAGCAGTTTAAATGGCCAGGGTCCCTATGGCTACACCTTC. It is translated as CASSLNGQGPYGYTF.

This clone has more than one count but fewer than ten. This chain links TRBV4-3 with TRBJ1-2; 8 nucleotides align to TRBD1. CDR3 length: 14 amino acids. The V segment lost 1 base and the J segment 8 bases; nucleotides outside the gene matches: 6. The germline gives CDR1 LGHNA, CDR2 YSLEER. CDR3 bases: TGCGCCAGCAGCCAAGGAGGGACAGGTTCCGGCTACACCTTC. Translating gives CASSQGGTGSGYTF.

This clone was observed a few times. V is TRBV30 and J is TRBJ1-4; 8 nucleotides agree with TRBD1. This CDR3 comprises 13 residues. Germline CDR1 is GTSNPN and CDR2 is SVGIG (reference sequence). The ends lost 0 bases at V and 9 bases at J; junction bases unmatched: 3. This CDR3 reads CAWSVQGAQKLFF. CDR3 bases: TGTGCCTGGAGTGTCCAGGGGGCGCAAAAACTGTTTTTT.

This clone has at least ten counts. The rearrangement joins TRBV10-3 to TRBJ2-5; D remains ambiguous. CDR3 size: 12 residues. Germline loops: CDR1 ENHRY, CDR2 SYGVKD. V was shortened by 1 base and J by 0 bases, with 0 bases between the two germline ends. The CDR3 is CAISEYQETQYF. DNA of the CDR3: TGTGCCATCAGTGAGTACCAAGAGACCCAGTACTTC.

This chain joins TRBV29-1 and TRBJ2-3; perhaps TRBD1 as D (5 bases). The germline V gene encodes CDR1 SQVTM and CDR2 ANQGSEA. V was shortened by 1 base and J by 0 bases, with 14 bases between the two germline ends. The CDR3 loop spans 16 amino acids. The CDR3 loop is CSVEVLWGGSTDTQYF. CDR3 coding DNA: TGCAGCGTTGAAGTTTTGTGGGGCGGTAGCACAGATACGCAGTATTTT.

V is TRBV7-2 and J is TRBJ2-3; tentative D call: TRBD1 (5 bases). Germline CDR1 SGHTA, CDR2 FQGNSA. The CDR3 length is 13 residues. The ends were cut back, 1 base at V and 6 bases at J, with 8 bases in the middle. The CDR3 DNA sequence: TGTGCCAGCAGCTTAGATTCAGGGGATACGCAGTATTTT. Translated, it gives CASSLDSGDTQYF.

This clone was seen at least ten times. Distinct nucleotide sequences in the sample also encode this CDR3. The chain is built from TRBV25-1 and TRBJ2-5; the D gene is possibly TRBD2 (5 bases). Per germline, CDR1 MGHDK and CDR2 SYGVNS. Trimming cost V 4 bases and J 7 bases, with 19 bases left between them. The CDR3 loop spans 15 amino acids. In DNA, the CDR3 is TGTGCCAGCAGTGGCGGAGGTCGTGGTCACGGGACCCAGTACTTC. Its protein is CASSGGGRGHGTQYF.

The sample holds a few counts of this clone. The chain couples TRBV28 to TRBJ2-3, with D maybe TRBD1 (5 bases). CDR1 is MDHEN and CDR2 is SYDVKM in the germline V gene. Trimming took off 2 bases at V and 6 bases at J, with 9 bases between the two ends. There are 13 residues in the CDR3. The CDR3 spells CASSLDGADTQYF. In nucleotides, the CDR3 is TGTGCCAGCAGTTTAGATGGGGCGGATACGCAGTATTTT.

Notes on this clone: Other DNA sequences in this specimen translate into the identical CDR3. The rearrangement joins TRBV5-4 to TRBJ2-3, with D perhaps matching TRBD2 (6 bases). With 4 bases removed from V and 3 bases from J, the gap between germline ends came to 12 bases. CDR3 size: 14 residues. CDR1 is SGHNT and CDR2 is YYREEE in the germline V gene (reference sequence). This CDR3 reads CASSPSGGTDTQYF. Written as DNA, the CDR3 is TGTGCCAGCAGCCCCTCCGGGGGTACAGATACGCAGTATTTT.

This chain links TRBV6-5 with TRBJ1-1, with 7 bases aligning to TRBD1. CDR1 and CDR2 from the germline V gene are MNHEY and SVGAGI. J lost 1 base, V lost 6 bases, and 2 bases had no gene match. The CDR3 has 13 amino acids. The CDR3 DNA sequence: TGTGCCAGCAGCCGACAGGGGAACACTGAAGCTTTCTTT. The encoded protein is CASSRQGNTEAFF.

J is TRBJ2-1 and V is TRBV7-2; the match to TRBD1 covers 8 bases. The CDR3 has 15 residues. J lost 5 bases, V lost 5 bases, and 8 bases had no gene match. Germline V lookup: CDR1 SGHTA, CDR2 FQGNSA. The CDR3 sequence is CASSPRTGWNNEQFF. CDR3 nucleotide sequence: TGTGCCAGCAGCCCCCGGACAGGGTGGAACAATGAGCAGTTCTTC.

This clone came up once. The V gene is TRBV28, the J gene TRBJ2-4; 7 nucleotides agree with TRBD2. Trimming cost V 3 bases and J 3 bases; bases outside gene matches: 2. This CDR3 is 14 amino acids long. The germline V gene encodes CDR1 MDHEN and CDR2 SYDVKM. The CDR3 region is CASSLGRGKNIQYF. CDR3 bases: TGTGCCAGCAGTTTGGGGAGGGGCAAAAACATTCAGTACTTC.

The chain has TRBV27 and TRBJ2-3; the match to TRBD2 covers 9 bases. The CDR3 is made up of 15 amino acids. V shed 6 bases, J shed 0 bases, and the junction held 4 bases outside the gene matches. The germline V gene encodes CDR1 MNHEY and CDR2 SMNVEV (reference sequence). CDR3 bases: TGTGCCAGCAGGCTAGCGGGATCTAGCACAGATACGCAGTATTTT. Amino acids: CASRLAGSSTDTQYF.

The rearrangement links TRBV18 to TRBJ2-5; 10 nucleotides line up with TRBD2. The V gene's germline CDR1 is KGHSH and CDR2 LQKENI. This CDR3 contains 15 residues. Germline trimming cut 1 base from V and 1 base from J; bases unmatched to any gene: 0. The CDR3, as DNA: TGTGCCAGCTCACCACTAGCGGGGGGCCAAGAGACCCAGTACTTC. Protein product: CASSPLAGGQETQYF.

The chain has TRBV9 and TRBJ2-5; 7 bases agree with TRBD1. V shed 0 bases and J 5 bases; nucleotides not matched to a gene: 10. The CDR3 consists of 16 residues. From germline, CDR1 is SGDLS and CDR2 YYNGEE. The CDR3 loop reads CASSVGRGHSSETQYF. The CDR3 DNA reads TGTGCCAGCAGCGTAGGTAGGGGGCATAGCTCCGAGACCCAGTACTTC.

The chain couples TRBV27 to TRBJ2-7; D gene uncertain. CDR3 size: 14 residues. Trimming left V 3 bases short and J 2 bases short, with 11 bases between. The germline CDR1 and CDR2 sequences are MNHEY and SMNVEV (reference sequence). Written as DNA, the CDR3 is TGTGCCAGCAGTTTCGACACTGACCCCTACGAGCAGTACTTC. Translation: CASSFDTDPYEQYF.

In the case of this clone: Within the sample, other DNA sequences also encode this same CDR3. The chain joins TRBV5-1 to TRBJ2-5, with D unclear. Trimming removed 2 bases at V and 5 bases at J, with 7 bases between. Germline V CDR1 and CDR2: SGHRS, YFSETQ. The CDR3 loop spans 12 amino acids. The CDR3 loop is CASSLVGETQYF. In DNA form, the CDR3 reads TGCGCCAGCAGCTTAGTTGGCGAGACCCAGTACTTC.

This clone was recorded a few times. The rearrangement links TRBV30 to TRBJ2-2; D remains unclear. Germline V gene data show CDR1 as GTSNPN and CDR2 as SVGIG (reference sequence). Trimming shortened V by 0 bases and J by 9 bases, and 11 bases separated the two germline ends. The CDR3 is made up of 13 amino acids. CDR3 nucleotides: TGTGCCTGGAGTGTAAATTCTCAACGGGAGCTGTTTTTT. Amino acids: CAWSVNSQRELFF. Filled out from reference TRBV30 and TRBJ2-2, the complete variable domain reads SQTIHQWPATLVQPVGSPLSLECTVEGTSNPNLYWYRQAAGRGLQLLFYSVGIGQISSEVPQNLSASRPQDRQFILSSKKLLLSDSGFYLCAWSVNSQRELFFGEGSRLTVL.

The chain recombines TRBV14 with TRBJ2-1; TRBD2 aligns across 10 bases. Germline values: CDR1 SGHDN, CDR2 FVKESK. V dropped 4 bases and J dropped 6; count of bases not matched to a gene: 12. This CDR3 spans 17 amino acids. This chain's CDR3 is CASSPQRGGLESNEQFF. In DNA, the CDR3 is TGTGCCAGCAGCCCACAGCGGGGGGGCCTGGAGAGCAATGAGCAGTTCTTC.

V usage is TRBV7-9 and J usage is TRBJ2-7; 7 nucleotides match TRBD1. Germline trimming cut 1 base from V and 5 bases from J; bases unmatched to any gene: 5. Germline assignment: CDR1 SEHNR and CDR2 FQNEAQ (reference sequence). This CDR3 is built from 14 residues. The CDR3 coding sequence is TGTGCCAGCAGCTTAGAGACAGGGTCCCACGAGCAGTACGTC. Amino acid sequence: CASSLETGSHEQYV.

This clone was observed a few times. This sample also contains other DNA sequences that code for the same CDR3. The V call is TRBV18, the J call TRBJ2-7; TRBD1 aligns across 7 bases. CDR3 length equals 14 residues. From germline, CDR1 is KGHSH and CDR2 LQKENI. V lost 3 bases to trimming and J lost 2 bases; unmatched junction nucleotides: 4. The CDR3 DNA reads TGTGCCAGCTCACCCGGGACAGCAGCCTACGAGCAGTACGTC. Its protein is CASSPGTAAYEQYV.